This TCR beta chain was profiled in a study of blood T cell repertoires in COVID-19. Study summary: Researchers got acute and convalescent COVID-19 samples from the United States, Italy and Spain. In each case, the material was cDNA or gDNA derived from T cells, B-cell-depleted T cells, or PBMCs.

The CDR3 spans 17 residues. In the original analysis: Amplification of reference gene primers was used by the study to estimate nucleated cell counts. The method was immunoSEQ multiplex PCR; TCRdb's version includes in-frame clones alone and lacks a portion of them. D and trimming were read from the DNA, whereas the V and J calls and clone size are those reported in that table. Among 100,000 to 150,000 clones listed, about nine tenths were seen once. The chain has TRBV21-1 and TRBJ2-1; the tabulated D call, TRBD1, remains unverified against the DNA. TRBV21-1 is noted as a pseudogene. This TCR came from a man aged 50-59 years with acute or convalescent COVID-19. The specimen was peripheral blood. CDR3 residues: CASQIRQGRAFESEQFF. The DNA for the CDR3 is TGTGCCAGCCAGATACGACAGGGGCGGGCCTTTGAGAGTGAGCAGTTCTTC.